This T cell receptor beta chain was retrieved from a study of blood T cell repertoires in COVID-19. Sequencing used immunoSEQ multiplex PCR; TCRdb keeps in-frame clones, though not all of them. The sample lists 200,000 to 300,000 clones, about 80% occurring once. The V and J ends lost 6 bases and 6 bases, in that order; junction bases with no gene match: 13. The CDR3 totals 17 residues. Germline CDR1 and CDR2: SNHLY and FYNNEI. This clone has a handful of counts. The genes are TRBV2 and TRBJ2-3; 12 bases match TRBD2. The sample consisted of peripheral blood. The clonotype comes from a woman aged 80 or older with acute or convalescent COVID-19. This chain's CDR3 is CASRTPTPSGGADTQYF. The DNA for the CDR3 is TGTGCCAGCAGGACCCCCACGCCTAGCGGGGGGGCGGATACGCAGTATTTT.